This T cell receptor (beta chain) was found in a study of cytomegalovirus exposure and HLA in healthy donors. On this clone: Antigen specificity is unknown.

Study-wide results and caveats: Excluded were some V segments that proved indistinguishable, including TRBV6-2 and TRBV6-3.

This CDR3 has 16 residues. V shed 3 bases and J shed 2 bases, with 12 bases lying between them. The germline V gene has CDR1 SGDLS and CDR2 YYNGEE. Both 60 Vbeta primers and 13 Jbeta primers went into the PCR. Profiled with immunoSEQ multiplex PCR; TCRdb holds only in-frame clones, not every one. The sample contains about 80,000 clones, 60% to 80% of which appear only once. J is TRBJ2-6 and V is TRBV9; D not resolved. Material: PBMCs. The clonotype comes from a man aged 45-65 years in good health and CMV-seronegative. The CDR3 DNA sequence: TGTGCCAGCAGCGATGGTCTGGCCGCTGGGGCCAACGTCCTGACTTTC. Translating gives CASSDGLAAGANVLTF.